Each of the 28 T cell receptor beta chains below was sequenced from the same sample in a study of T cells in Graves' hyperthyroidism and ophthalmopathy. RNA transcripts provided the source from which TCR beta CDR3 regions were amplified. The TCR CDR3 first-round RT-PCR relied on the HTBI primer set. Using its own MiXCR run on the multiplex PCR reads, TCRdb lists one record per CDR3 protein. The repertoire holds some 550,000 distinct CDR3 sequences, with approximately 15% as singletons. Sequencing was performed on blood. The receptors come from a woman in her thirties or forties with Graves' ophthalmopathy.

The V and J genes are TRBV7-8 and TRBJ2-5; the match to TRBD2 covers 10 bases. The CDR3 is 17 residues long. Germline V gene sequence: CDR1 SGHVS, CDR2 FQNEAQ. J lost 3 bases, V lost 0 bases, and 7 bases had no gene match. CDR3 sequence: CASSLAGSGGRKETQYF. The DNA for the CDR3 is TGTGCCAGCAGCTTAGCGGGTAGCGGGGGGAGAAAAGAGACCCAGTACTTC. The complete variable domain, with remaining parts taken from reference TRBV7-8 and TRBJ2-5, reads GAGVSQSPRYKVAKRGQDVALRCDPISGHVSLFWYQQALGQGPEFLTYFQNEAQLDKSGLPSDRFFAERPEGSVSTLKIQRTQQEDSAVYLCASSLAGSGGRKETQYFGPGTRLLVL.

This clonotype was detected ten times or more. J is TRBJ1-2 and V is TRBV3-1, with no clear D. The V end was cut by 0 bases, the J end by 8 bases, with 10 bases between. The V gene's germline CDR1 is LGHDT and CDR2 YNNKEL (reference sequence). This CDR3 spans 13 amino acids. The CDR3 DNA reads TGTGCCAGCAGCCAAGATCCTGCGAGGGGCTACACCTTC. It yields the protein CASSQDPARGYTF.

The chain has TRBV7-2 and TRBJ1-5; 7 nucleotides line up with TRBD1. Germline V gene sequence: CDR1 SGHTA, CDR2 FQGNSA. J gave up 1 base and V 0 bases, and 3 bases lay outside the gene matches. CDR3 length equals 16 residues. The CDR3 loop reads CASSLAGGTSNQPQHF. CDR3 nucleotides: TGTGCCAGCAGCTTAGCAGGGGGCACAAGCAATCAGCCCCAGCATTTT.

The chain is built from TRBV12-3 or TRBV12-4 and TRBJ2-1; 10 bases are a match to TRBD2. This CDR3 comprises 15 residues. V dropped 2 bases and J dropped 6; count of bases not matched to a gene: 4. In DNA form, the CDR3 reads TGTGCCAGCAGTTTATGGCTAGCGGGGGCCAATGAGCAGTTCTTC. Protein product: CASSLWLAGANEQFF.

This clonotype was seen repeatedly, ten times or more. This chain links TRBV28 with TRBJ2-3; TRBD1 might be the D (6 bases). The CDR3 totals 12 residues. CDR1 MDHEN and CDR2 SYDVKM come from the germline V gene. Deletions cut 10 bases from V and 4 bases from J, with 12 bases between. This chain's CDR3 is CATGSGADTQYF. CDR3 bases: TGTGCCACGGGATCAGGGGCAGATACGCAGTATTTT.

The chain has TRBV29-1 and TRBJ1-2; D possibly corresponds to TRBD1 (5 bases). V was pared by 7 bases and J by 7 bases, with 25 bases between. The length of the CDR3 is 15 residues. Germline-derived CDR1 and CDR2 are SQVTM and ANQGSEA. The CDR3 is CSAPQQADGDGGYTF. The CDR3 DNA follows: TGCAGCGCGCCGCAACAGGCCGACGGTGATGGTGGCTACACCTTC.

This clonotype appeared a few times. V usage is TRBV19 and J usage is TRBJ1-1; no definite D call. The V and J ends lost 7 bases and 2 bases respectively, with 17 bases between them. The CDR3 loop spans 15 amino acids. Germline V gives CDR1 LNHDA, CDR2 SQIVND (reference sequence). CDR3 sequence reads: CASNDRDRLNTEAFF. The DNA for the CDR3 is TGTGCCAGTAATGACCGTGACCGCCTCAACACTGAAGCTTTCTTT.

This clonotype was counted ten times or more. The rearrangement uses TRBV12-3 or TRBV12-4 and TRBJ1-5, with D uncertain. Trimming removed 4 bases from V and 5 bases from J, with 9 bases in between. The CDR3 has 13 amino acids. The CDR3 bases are TGTGCCAGCAGTTCGCCGCCAGATCAGCCCCAGCATTTT. Its protein is CASSSPPDQPQHF.

This chain connects TRBV14 to TRBJ2-5, with a tentative D call TRBD2 (6 bases). V was pared by 4 bases and J by 5 bases, with 20 bases between. The germline V gene encodes CDR1 SGHDN and CDR2 FVKESK. This CDR3 contains 16 residues. The chain's CDR3 is CASSRHSSGSRETQYF. Written as DNA, the CDR3 is TGTGCCAGCAGCCGACACTCGTCCGGGAGTCGGGAGACCCAGTACTTC.

V gene TRBV11-1 combines with J gene TRBJ2-5, with 8 bases that match TRBD2. There are 16 residues in the CDR3. V lost 8 bases to trimming and J lost 5 bases; unmatched junction nucleotides: 16. Germline V gives CDR1 SGHAT, CDR2 FQDESV (reference sequence). This CDR3 reads CASGSRGGGAPETQYF. The CDR3 coding sequence is TGTGCCAGCGGGTCCCGGGGGGGGGGGGCCCCGGAGACCCAGTACTTC.

The chain couples TRBV4-2 to TRBJ2-3, with D possibly being TRBD2 (6 bases). Between the trimmed V and J ends, which lost 0 bases and 4 bases, there was a span of 14 bases. The germline V gene has CDR1 LGHNA and CDR2 YNFKEQ. The CDR3 extends over 16 amino acids. CDR3 region: CASSQEPGLSSDTQYF. In DNA form, the CDR3 reads TGTGCCAGCAGCCAAGAACCGGGACTCTCGTCAGATACGCAGTATTTT.

This clonotype was recorded at least ten times. The genes are TRBV15 and TRBJ1-1; D is perhaps TRBD1 (6 bases). This CDR3 region has 14 residues. V lost 5 bases to trimming and J lost 4 bases, with 14 bases between them. CDR1 is LNHNV and CDR2 is YYDKDF in the germline V gene (reference sequence). The CDR3 DNA is TGTGCCACCAGCGCTAGACCGGACAGCACTGAAGCTTTCTTT. This translates into CATSARPDSTEAFF.

This clonotype appeared many times. This chain uses TRBV27 with TRBJ1-4; D is unresolved. This CDR3 has 15 amino acids. CDR1 and CDR2 (germline): MNHEY, SMNVEV (reference sequence). The V end lost 7 bases, the J end lost 0 bases, and 12 bases lay between the germline ends. CDR3 DNA: TGTGCCAGCAAGACCGACCCCGCAACTAATGAAAAACTGTTTTTT. This gives the protein CASKTDPATNEKLFF. Full variable domain (rest looked up from reference TRBV27 and TRBJ1-4): EAQVTQNPRYLITVTGKKLTVTCSQNMNHEYMSWYRQDPGLGLRQIYYSMNVEVTDKGDVPEGYKVSRKEKRNFPLILESPSPNQTSLYFCASKTDPATNEKLFFGSGTQLSVL.

This clonotype was counted only a few times. The rearrangement joins TRBV6-1 to TRBJ1-6; 7 bases are a match to TRBD1. Germline V CDR1 and CDR2: MNHNS, SASEGT. J lost 5 bases, V lost 7 bases, and 8 bases had no gene match. The CDR3 totals 15 residues. CDR3 residues: CASTPSGTDNSPLHF. CDR3 coding DNA: TGTGCCAGCACTCCGTCCGGGACAGATAATTCACCCCTCCACTTT.

The sample holds many counts of this clonotype. The chain uses TRBV11-2 and TRBJ2-3; maybe TRBD2 (6 bases). Germline V gene lookup returns CDR1 SGHAT and CDR2 FQNNGV. This CDR3 spans 17 amino acids. V was trimmed by 6 bases and J by 0 bases, leaving 19 bases between them. For the CDR3, the DNA is TGTGCCAGCAGGACCCGCGGGACCCATTCTAGCACAGATACGCAGTATTTT. It translates to CASRTRGTHSSTDTQYF.

This clonotype was seen a few times. The chain carries TRBV3-1 and TRBJ2-7, with a possible D match to TRBD1 (5 bases). The CDR3 spans 17 residues. Trimming took 6 bases from V and 7 from J, leaving 28 bases between them. Germline V gene lookup returns CDR1 LGHDT and CDR2 YNNKEL (reference sequence). CDR3 region: CASSRKRGGETPTEQYF. CDR3 bases: TGTGCCAGCAGTCGGAAAAGGGGTGGCGAAACTCCTACAGAGCAGTACTTC.

Concerning this clonotype itself: A much larger clone is a single base away; this may be a read error. The chain joins TRBV18 to TRBJ1-2; D is ambiguous. CDR1 KGHSH and CDR2 LQKENI come from the germline V gene. The CDR3 length is 14 residues. CDR3 residues: CVSSPGRGGYGYTF. For the CDR3, the DNA is TGTGTCAGCTCACCGGGCAGAGGAGGCTATGGCTACACCTTC.

This clonotype appeared many times. This rearrangement joins TRBV4-1 to TRBJ2-5; D perhaps matches TRBD1 (7 bases). The CDR3 consists of 15 residues. V lost 1 base, J lost 5 bases, and 14 bases lay in between. Germline V gives CDR1 MGHRA, CDR2 YSYEKL. The CDR3 sequence: CASSQGRDSFETQYF. The CDR3 DNA sequence: TGCGCCAGCAGCCAAGGGAGGGACAGTTTCGAGACCCAGTACTTC.

The chain is built from TRBV19 and TRBJ1-2; 8 bases are a match to TRBD1. J gave up 2 bases and V 7 bases, and 9 bases lay outside the gene matches. The length of the CDR3 is 15 residues. The V gene's germline CDR1 is LNHDA and CDR2 SQIVND (reference sequence). The CDR3 spells CASTQGRTGNYGYTF. CDR3 bases: TGTGCCAGTACTCAAGGAAGGACAGGGAACTATGGCTACACCTTC.

The rearrangement uses TRBV7-2 and TRBJ2-7; no firm D call. The germline gives CDR1 SGHTA, CDR2 FQGNSA. Trimming removed 4 bases at V and 4 bases at J, with 17 bases between. This CDR3 region has 15 residues. The CDR3 is CASSSPKTHAYEQYF. Written as DNA, the CDR3 is TGTGCCAGCAGCTCCCCCAAGACTCACGCGTACGAGCAGTACTTC.

This clonotype has a count of ten or more. The chain links TRBV2 to TRBJ2-7; weak D call: TRBD2 (5 bases). V was cut by 5 bases and J by 6 bases, with 17 bases left in between. This CDR3 comprises 14 residues. Looked up from germline, CDR1 is SNHLY and CDR2 is FYNNEI. CDR3: CASSPPRDQGEQYF. The CDR3 DNA sequence: TGTGCCAGCAGTCCCCCACGGGATCAAGGCGAGCAGTACTTC.

The chain uses TRBV4-1 and TRBJ1-1, with 7 bases aligning to TRBD1. The junction had 7 bases not matched to a gene; V was cut back by 4 bases and J by 2 bases. The germline V gene has CDR1 MGHRA and CDR2 YSYEKL. The CDR3 contains 15 residues. CDR3 DNA sequence: TGCGCCAGCAGCCTACCGGACAGGCGCAACACTGAAGCTTTCTTT. It specifies CASSLPDRRNTEAFF.

This clonotype showed up many times. V is TRBV5-1 and J is TRBJ1-2, with TRBD1 matching 10 bases. V shed 0 bases and J 8 bases; nucleotides not matched to a gene: 1. CDR1 SGHRS and CDR2 YFSETQ come from the germline V gene. The CDR3 spans 13 residues. The CDR3 region is CASSLGDRGGYTF. For the CDR3, the DNA is TGCGCCAGCAGCTTGGGGGACAGGGGCGGCTACACCTTC.

The chain has TRBV20-1 and TRBJ1-5; D perhaps matches TRBD1 (6 bases). Germline V CDR1 and CDR2: DFQATT, SNEGSKA (reference sequence). Trimming took off 6 bases at V and 2 bases at J, with 17 bases between the two ends. This CDR3 has 15 residues. The CDR3 is CSARRGEGGNQPQHF. The CDR3, as DNA: TGCAGTGCCAGACGTGGGGAGGGGGGCAATCAGCCCCAGCATTTT.

The chain uses TRBV6-1 and TRBJ1-2; D may be TRBD1 (6 bases). Per the germline V gene, CDR1 is MNHNS and CDR2 is SASEGT. CDR3 length: 14 residues. Between the trimmed V and J ends, which lost 7 bases and 7 bases, there was a span of 19 bases. Written as DNA, the CDR3 is TGTGCCAGCAACTTACAACAGGGTTTCTCTGGCTACACCTTC. It specifies CASNLQQGFSGYTF.

The table lists this clonotype with many counts. This sequence joins TRBV2 and TRBJ2-3, with TRBD2 identical over 9 bases. There are 17 residues in the CDR3. The germline gives CDR1 SNHLY, CDR2 FYNNEI. V trimming: 2 bases; J trimming: 5 bases; junction bases outside the gene matches: 11. CDR3 DNA: TGTGCCAGCAGTGAATCTTCCGGGACTAGCACGGGAGATACGCAGTATTTT. Translated, it gives CASSESSGTSTGDTQYF.

At least ten counts were recorded for this clonotype. The rearrangement links TRBV7-3 to TRBJ1-1; unclear D gene. In germline, CDR1 is SGHTA, CDR2 FQGTGA. Trimming cost V 6 bases and J 4 bases, with 12 bases left between them. The CDR3 sequence is 13 residues long. DNA of the CDR3: TGTGCCAGCAGTAGAAATTTCGGCACTGAAGCTTTCTTT. Translating gives CASSRNFGTEAFF.

Ten or more counts support this clonotype. The chain joins TRBV5-1 to TRBJ1-1, with D possibly TRBD1 on 5 matching bases. The germline CDR1 and CDR2 sequences are SGHRS and YFSETQ. CDR3 size: 15 residues. Trimming cost V 1 base and J 1 base, with 11 bases left between them. As DNA, the CDR3 is TGCGCCAGCAGCTTGTCCGGGGACGCGAACACTGAAGCTTTCTTT. It encodes CASSLSGDANTEAFF.